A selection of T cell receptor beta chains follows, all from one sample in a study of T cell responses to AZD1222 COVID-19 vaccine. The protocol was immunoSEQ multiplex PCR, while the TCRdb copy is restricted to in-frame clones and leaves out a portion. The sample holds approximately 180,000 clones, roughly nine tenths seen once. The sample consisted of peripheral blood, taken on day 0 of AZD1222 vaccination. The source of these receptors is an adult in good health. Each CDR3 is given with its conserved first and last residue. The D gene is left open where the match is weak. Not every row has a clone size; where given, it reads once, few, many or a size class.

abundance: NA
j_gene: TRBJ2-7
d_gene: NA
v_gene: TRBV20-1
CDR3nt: TGCAGTGCTAGTAAGAGGCAGGGTACCTACGAGCAGTACTTC
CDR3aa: CSASKRQGTYEQYF

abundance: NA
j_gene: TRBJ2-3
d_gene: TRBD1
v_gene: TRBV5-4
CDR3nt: TGTGCCAGCAGCTCCCAGGGGGCTAGCACAGATACGCAGTATTTT
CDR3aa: CASSSQGASTDTQYF

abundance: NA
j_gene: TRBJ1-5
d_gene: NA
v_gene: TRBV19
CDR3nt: TGTGCCAGTAGTATAGTCGGGAGTAACCAGCATTTT
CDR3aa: CASSIVGSNQHF

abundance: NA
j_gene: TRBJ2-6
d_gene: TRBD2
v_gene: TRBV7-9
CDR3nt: TGTGCCAGCAGCTTTTCTAGCGGCAGTTACCACCCTGGGGCCAACGTCCTGACTTTC
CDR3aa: CASSFSSGSYHPGANVLTF

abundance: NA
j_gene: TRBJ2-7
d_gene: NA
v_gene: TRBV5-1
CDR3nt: TGCGCCAGCAGCTTGTCGGTAGCGGTCTACGAGCAGTACTTC
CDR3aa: CASSLSVAVYEQYF

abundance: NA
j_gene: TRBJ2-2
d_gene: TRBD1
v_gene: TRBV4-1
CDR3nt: TGCGCCAGCAGCCAAGGATGGACAGGGGCCGGGGAGCTGTTTTTT
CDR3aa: CASSQGWTGAGELFF

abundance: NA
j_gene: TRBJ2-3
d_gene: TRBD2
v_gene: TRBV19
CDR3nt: TGTGCCAGTAGTACCCCGAGCGGGAGTGGCACAGATACGCAGTATTTT
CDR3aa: CASSTPSGSGTDTQYF

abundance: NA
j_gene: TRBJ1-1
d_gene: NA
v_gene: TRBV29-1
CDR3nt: TGCAGCGTTTTCTGGGGTAGCGTGAACACTGAAGCTTTCTTT
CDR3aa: CSVFWGSVNTEAFF

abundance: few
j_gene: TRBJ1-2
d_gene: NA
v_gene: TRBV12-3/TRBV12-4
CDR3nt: TGTGCCAGCACCGGTGGCCATAACTATGGCTACACCTTC
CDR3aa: CASTGGHNYGYTF

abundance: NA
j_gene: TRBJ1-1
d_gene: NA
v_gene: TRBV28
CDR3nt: TGTGCCACTTTAGGGAACACTGAAGCTTTCTTT
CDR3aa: CATLGNTEAFF

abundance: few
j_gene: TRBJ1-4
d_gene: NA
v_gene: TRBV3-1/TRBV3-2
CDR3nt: TGTGCCAGCAGCAGTTACTATAATGAAAAACTGTTTTTT
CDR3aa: CASSSYYNEKLFF

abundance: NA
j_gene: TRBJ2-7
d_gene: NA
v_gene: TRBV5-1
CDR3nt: TGCGCCAGCAGCACCAGCCCACAGGGTTTGGACTACGAGCAGTACTTC
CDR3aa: CASSTSPQGLDYEQYF

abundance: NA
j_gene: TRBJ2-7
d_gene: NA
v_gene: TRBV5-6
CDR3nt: TGTGCCAGCAGCTTGGGGTACGAGCAGTACTTC
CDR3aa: CASSLGYEQYF

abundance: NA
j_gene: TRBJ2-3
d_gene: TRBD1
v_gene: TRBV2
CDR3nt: TGTGCCAGCAGTGAAGATGGGACAGGGAGGACAGATACGCAGTATTTT
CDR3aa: CASSEDGTGRTDTQYF

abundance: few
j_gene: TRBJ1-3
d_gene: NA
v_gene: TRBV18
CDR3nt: TGTGCCAGCTCACCAGAGGGGCACAGCTCTGGAAACACCATATATTTT
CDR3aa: CASSPEGHSSGNTIYF

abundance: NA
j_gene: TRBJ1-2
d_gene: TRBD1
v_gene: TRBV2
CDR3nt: TGTGCCAGCAGTTTTGACAGGGGGAATGGCTACACCTTC
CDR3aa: CASSFDRGNGYTF

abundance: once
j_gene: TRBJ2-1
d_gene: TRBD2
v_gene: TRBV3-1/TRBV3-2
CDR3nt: TGTGCCAGCAGCCAAGGTCGGGGACTAGCGGACAATGAGCAGTTCTTC
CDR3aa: CASSQGRGLADNEQFF

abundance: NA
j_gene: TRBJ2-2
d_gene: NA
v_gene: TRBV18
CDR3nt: TGTGCCAGCTCCCGACAGGCCAACACCGGGGAGCTGTTTTTT
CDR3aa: CASSRQANTGELFF

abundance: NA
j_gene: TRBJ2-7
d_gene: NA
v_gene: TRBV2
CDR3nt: TGTGCCAGCAGTGGTTACTACGAGCAGTACTTC
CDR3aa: CASSGYYEQYF

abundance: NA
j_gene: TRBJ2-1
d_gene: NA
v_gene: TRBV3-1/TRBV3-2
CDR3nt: TGTGCCAGCAGCCATTCTATTAGGCCCTACAATGAGCAGTTCTTC
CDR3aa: CASSHSIRPYNEQFF

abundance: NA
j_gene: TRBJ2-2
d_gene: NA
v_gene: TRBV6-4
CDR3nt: TGTGCCAGCCGAGGGGCCGGATACACCGGGGAGCTGTTTTTT
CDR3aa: CASRGAGYTGELFF

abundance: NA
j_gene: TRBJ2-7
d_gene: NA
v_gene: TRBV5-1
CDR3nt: TGCGCCAGCAGCGCCCAGGGTTTCAACGAGCAGTACTTC
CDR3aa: CASSAQGFNEQYF

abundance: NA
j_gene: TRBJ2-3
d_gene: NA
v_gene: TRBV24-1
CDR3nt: TGTGCCACCAGTTGTTCTTTCTCCCTTCCTAGCACAGATACGCAGTATTTT
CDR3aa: CATSCSFSLPSTDTQYF

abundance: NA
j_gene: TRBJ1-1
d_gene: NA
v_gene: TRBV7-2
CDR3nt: TGTGCCAGCGCTCCGTGGGAGAACACTGAAGCTTTCTTT
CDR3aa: CASAPWENTEAFF

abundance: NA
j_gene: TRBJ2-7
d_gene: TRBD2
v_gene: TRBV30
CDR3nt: TGTGCCTGGAGAGATAGATCCGGGACTAGAGGGACCTACGAGCAGTACTTC
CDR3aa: CAWRDRSGTRGTYEQYF

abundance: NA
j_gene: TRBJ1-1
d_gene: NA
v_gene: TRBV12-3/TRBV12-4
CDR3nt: TGTGCCATCCGGGTGAACACTGAAGCTTTCTTT
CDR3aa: CAIRVNTEAFF

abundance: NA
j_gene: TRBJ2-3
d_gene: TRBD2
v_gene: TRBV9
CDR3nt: TGTGCCAGCAGCGCAACTCCGGGGGGGGTCACAGATACGCAGTATTTT
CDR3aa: CASSATPGGVTDTQYF

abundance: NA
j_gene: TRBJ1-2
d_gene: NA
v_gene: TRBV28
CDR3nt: TGTGCCAGCAGCCTCGGGGGGCCGAACTATGGCTACACCTTC
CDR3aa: CASSLGGPNYGYTF

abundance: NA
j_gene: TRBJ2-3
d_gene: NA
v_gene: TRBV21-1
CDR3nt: TGTGCCAGCAGCAAAGGACAAAAGGAACAGGGGAACGCAGATACGCAGTATTTT
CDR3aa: CASSKGQKEQGNADTQYF

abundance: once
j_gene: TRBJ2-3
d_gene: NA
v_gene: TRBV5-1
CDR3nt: TGCGCCAGCAGCTGGGGCTCCGGGCAAGGCACAGATACGCAGTATTTT
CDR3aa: CASSWGSGQGTDTQYF

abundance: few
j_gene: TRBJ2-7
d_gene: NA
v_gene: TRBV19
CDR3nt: TGTGCCAGTAGTCCGACAGTTAGCTCCTACGAGCAGTACTTC
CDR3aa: CASSPTVSSYEQYF

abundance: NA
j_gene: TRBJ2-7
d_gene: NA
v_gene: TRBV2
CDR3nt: TGTGCCAGCAGTGAGCGGCAGGGAGCCTACGAGCAGTACTTC
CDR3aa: CASSERQGAYEQYF

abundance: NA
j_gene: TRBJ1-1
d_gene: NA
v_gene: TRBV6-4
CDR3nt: TGTGCCAGCAGTGACTCGGGACGTCAAGCTGAAGCTTTCTTT
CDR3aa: CASSDSGRQAEAFF

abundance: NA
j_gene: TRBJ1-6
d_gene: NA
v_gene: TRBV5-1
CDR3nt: TGCGCCAGCAGCTTTAACAGGCTCGAGGAAAACTCACCCCTCCACTTT
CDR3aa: CASSFNRLEENSPLHF

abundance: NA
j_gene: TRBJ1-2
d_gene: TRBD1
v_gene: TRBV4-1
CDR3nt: TGCGCCAGCAGCCAAGATCCGAACAGGGGGTTTAACTATGGCTACACCTTC
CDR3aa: CASSQDPNRGFNYGYTF

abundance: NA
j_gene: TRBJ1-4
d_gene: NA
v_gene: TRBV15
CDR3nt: TGTGCCACCAGCAGAGATCAGACTAATGAAAAACTGTTTTTT
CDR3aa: CATSRDQTNEKLFF

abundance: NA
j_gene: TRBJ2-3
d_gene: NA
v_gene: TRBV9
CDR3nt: TGTGCCAGCAGCGTGCAGGGGGGTCTTGGGTCAGATACGCAGTATTTT
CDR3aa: CASSVQGGLGSDTQYF

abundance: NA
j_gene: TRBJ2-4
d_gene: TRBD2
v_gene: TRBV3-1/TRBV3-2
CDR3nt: TGTGCCAGCAGCCAAGATACTAGCGGGAGCCTAGCCAAAAACATTCAGTACTTC
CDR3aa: CASSQDTSGSLAKNIQYF

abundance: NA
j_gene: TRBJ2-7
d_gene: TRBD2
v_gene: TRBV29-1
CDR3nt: TGCAGCGTGGGGGGACTAGCGGTTGAGCAGTACTTC
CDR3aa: CSVGGLAVEQYF

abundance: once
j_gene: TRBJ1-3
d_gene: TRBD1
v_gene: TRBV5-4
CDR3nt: TGTGCCAGCAGCTTGTCGACAGGGGCTGGAAACACCATATATTTT
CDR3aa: CASSLSTGAGNTIYF

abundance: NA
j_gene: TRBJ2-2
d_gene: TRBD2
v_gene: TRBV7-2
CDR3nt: TGTGCCAGCAGCTCCCTGGGACTAGCGGGATCAAACACCGGGGAGCTGTTTTTT
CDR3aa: CASSSLGLAGSNTGELFF

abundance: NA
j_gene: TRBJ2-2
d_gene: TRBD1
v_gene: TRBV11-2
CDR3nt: TGTGCCAGCAGGAAAACAGGGGGTAGAACCGGGGAGCTGTTTTTT
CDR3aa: CASRKTGGRTGELFF

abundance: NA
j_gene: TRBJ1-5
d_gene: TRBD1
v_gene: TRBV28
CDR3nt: TGTGCCAGCAGTTTCCATTCCGGGACAGGGGCAATGGGGTATTTTCGGAATCAGCCCCAGCATTTT
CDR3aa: CASSFHSGTGAMGYFRNQPQHF

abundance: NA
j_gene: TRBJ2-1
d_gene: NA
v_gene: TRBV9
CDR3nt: TGTGCCAGCAGCCACAGGCGGGGTTTTGCGGAAAATGAGCAGTTCTTC
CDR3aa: CASSHRRGFAENEQFF

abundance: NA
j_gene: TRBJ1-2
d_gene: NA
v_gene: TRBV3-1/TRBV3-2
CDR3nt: TGTGCCAGCAGCCCTGTGGGAGTATCCGGTGGCTACACCTTC
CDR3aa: CASSPVGVSGGYTF

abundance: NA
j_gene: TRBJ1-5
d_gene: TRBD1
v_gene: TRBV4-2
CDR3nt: TGTGCCAGCAGCCAAGATGACAGGGAGAATCAGCCCCAGCATTTT
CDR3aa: CASSQDDRENQPQHF

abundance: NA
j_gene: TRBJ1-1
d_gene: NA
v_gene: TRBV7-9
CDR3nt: TGTGCCAGCAGCTTAGCGCACGGGGGGAACACTGAAGCTTTCTTT
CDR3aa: CASSLAHGGNTEAFF

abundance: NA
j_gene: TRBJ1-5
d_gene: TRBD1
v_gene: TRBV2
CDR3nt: TGTGCCAGCACCCCCCGGACAGGGGGCTCCTATAGCAATCAGCCCCAGCATTTT
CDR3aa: CASTPRTGGSYSNQPQHF

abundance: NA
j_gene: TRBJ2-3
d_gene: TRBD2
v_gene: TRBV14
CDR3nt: TGTGCCAGCAGCCCCGATTCAGCGGGAGACCCAGATACGCAGTATTTT
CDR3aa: CASSPDSAGDPDTQYF

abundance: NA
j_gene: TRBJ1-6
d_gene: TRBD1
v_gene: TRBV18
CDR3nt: TGTGCCAGCTCGACAGGGGAAGGCTCACCCCTCCACTTT
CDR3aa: CASSTGEGSPLHF

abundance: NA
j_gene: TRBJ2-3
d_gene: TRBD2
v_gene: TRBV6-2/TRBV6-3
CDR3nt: TGTGCCAGCAGTTATACTAGCGGGAGAGGCACAGATACGCAGTATTTT
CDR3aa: CASSYTSGRGTDTQYF

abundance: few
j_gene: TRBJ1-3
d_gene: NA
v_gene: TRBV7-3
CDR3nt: TGTGCCAGCAGCCTCCCAACAGGGTGGGGAAACACCATATATTTT
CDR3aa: CASSLPTGWGNTIYF

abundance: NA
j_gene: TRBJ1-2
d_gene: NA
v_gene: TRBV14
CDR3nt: TGTGCCAGCAGCCGGGGGTCTAACTATGGCTACACCTTC
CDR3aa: CASSRGSNYGYTF